The clone carrying this TCR beta chain was detected many times. The antigen remains undetermined. Trimming left V 5 bases short and J 10 bases short, with 20 bases between. The length of the CDR3 is 15 residues. In germline, CDR1 is SGHDN, CDR2 FVKESK. The data were obtained in a study of cytomegalovirus exposure and HLA in healthy donors. Study-wide points: With high specificity and sensitivity, the classifier reportedly diagnosed cytomegalovirus status. Cytomegalovirus association was assigned to 150 to 200 TCR beta chains.

The assay was immunoSEQ multiplex PCR, and TCRdb's table has in-frame clones only and misses some. The table includes 150,000 to 200,000 clones, more than 80% detected once. These donors were members of the roughly 120-subject validation cohort, a group separate from the roughly 700-subject first cohort. Sequencing was performed on PBMCs. V gene TRBV14 combines with J gene TRBJ1-4, with a weak D call TRBD1 (5 bases). The receptor was derived from a man aged 18 to 29 in good health and CMV-seropositive. This CDR3 reads CASSVTGGGSGKLFF. CDR3 DNA: TGTGCCAGCAGCGTAACTGGGGGGGGGTCAGGAAAACTGTTTTTT.